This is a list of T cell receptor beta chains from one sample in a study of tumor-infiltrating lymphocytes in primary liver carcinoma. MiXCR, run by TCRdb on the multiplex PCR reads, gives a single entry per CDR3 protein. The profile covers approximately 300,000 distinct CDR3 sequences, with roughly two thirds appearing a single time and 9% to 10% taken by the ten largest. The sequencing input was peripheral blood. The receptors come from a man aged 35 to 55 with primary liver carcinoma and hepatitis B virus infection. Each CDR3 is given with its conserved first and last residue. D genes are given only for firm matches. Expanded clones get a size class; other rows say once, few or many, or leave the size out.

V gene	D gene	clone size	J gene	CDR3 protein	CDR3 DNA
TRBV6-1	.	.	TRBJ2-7	CASRKGAGSSYEQYF	TGTGCCAGCAGGAAGGGGGCCGGGAGCTCCTATGAGCAATACTTC
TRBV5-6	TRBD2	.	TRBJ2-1	CASSLTGSAGGPDEQFF	TGTGCCAGCAGCTTGACAGGCTCAGCGGGAGGGCCTGATGAGCAGTTCTTC
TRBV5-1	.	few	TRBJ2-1	CASSLKGTASYNEQFF	TGCGCCAGCAGCTTAAAAGGGACGGCGTCTTACAATGAGCAGTTCTTC
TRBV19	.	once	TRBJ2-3	CASKDPGGVVDTQYF	TGTGCCAGTAAAGACCCCGGAGGGGTAGTTGATACGCAGTATTTT
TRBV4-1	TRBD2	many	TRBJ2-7	CASSRTLAGSSYEQYF	TGCGCCAGCAGCCGAACACTAGCGGGCAGCTCCTACGAGCAGTACTTC
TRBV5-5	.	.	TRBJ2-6	CASSFGGSGTNVLTF	TGCGCCAGCAGCTTCGGCGGCTCTGGGACCAACGTCCTGACTTTC
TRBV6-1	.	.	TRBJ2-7	CANSPIGEAYEQYF	TGTGCCAACAGCCCGATAGGGGAGGCCTACGAGCAGTACTTC
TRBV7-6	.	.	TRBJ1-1	CASSLGSYTEAFF	TGTGCCAGCAGCTTAGGGAGCTACACTGAAGCTTTCTTT
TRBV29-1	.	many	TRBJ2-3	CSVLQATDTQYF	TGCAGCGTCCTTCAAGCCACAGATACGCAGTATTTT
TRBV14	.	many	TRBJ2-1	CASSPLKRDFYNEQFF	TGTGCCAGCAGCCCCCTGAAACGGGATTTTTACAATGAGCAGTTCTTC
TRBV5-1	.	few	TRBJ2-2	CASSLEGSGELFF	TGCGCCAGCAGCTTGGAGGGGTCCGGGGAGCTGTTTTTT
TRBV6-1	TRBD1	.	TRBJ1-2	CASGVQGIPGYTF	TGTGCCAGCGGCGTACAGGGGATTCCTGGCTACACCTTC
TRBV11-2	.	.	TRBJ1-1	CASGLTSVKTESFF	TGTGCCAGCGGGTTGACAAGCGTGAAGACTGAATCTTTCTTT
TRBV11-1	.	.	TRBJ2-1	CTSSSPKGGEQFF	TGTACCAGCAGCTCACCTAAGGGCGGTGAGCAGTTCTTC
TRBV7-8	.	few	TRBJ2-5	CASSLLRVREETQYF	TGTGCCAGCAGCCTACTGAGGGTCAGGGAAGAGACCCAGTACTTC
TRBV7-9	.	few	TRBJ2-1	CASSSLTENEQFF	TGTGCCAGCAGCTCGCTTACTGAGAATGAGCAGTTCTTC
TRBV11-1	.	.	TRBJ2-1	CASSFMASWRVVSYSEQFF	TGTGCCAGCAGCTTTATGGCTAGCTGGAGGGTGGTCTCCTACAGTGAGCAGTTCTTC
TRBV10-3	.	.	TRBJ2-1	CAMARVRGNEQFF	TGTGCCATGGCGAGAGTCCGAGGCAATGAGCAGTTCTTC
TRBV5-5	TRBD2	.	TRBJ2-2	CASRPGTSYGGELFF	TGTGCCAGCAGGCCCGGGACTAGCTATGGCGGGGAGCTGTTTTTT
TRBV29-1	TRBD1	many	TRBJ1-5	CSVGTGLAQHF	TGCAGCGTTGGGACAGGGTTAGCCCAGCATTTT
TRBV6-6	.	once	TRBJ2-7	CASSSLTLSSYGQYF	TGTGCCAGCAGTTCTCTCACCCTGAGCTCCTACGGGCAGTACTTC
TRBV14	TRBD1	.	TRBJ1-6	CASSPLGQGWRSRLHF	TGTGCCAGCAGCCCCCTGGGACAGGGGTGGAGATCACGCCTCCACTTT
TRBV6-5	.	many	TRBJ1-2	CASSLGQTYGYTF	TGTGCCAGCAGCCTCGGACAGACCTATGGCTACACCTTC
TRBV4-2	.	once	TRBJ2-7	CVNSQGISSEQYF	TGTGTCAACAGCCAAGGAATTAGCTCCGAGCAGTACTTC
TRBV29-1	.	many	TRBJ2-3	CSVEHWDDQADTQYF	TGCAGCGTTGAACACTGGGACGACCAGGCAGATACGCAGTATTTT
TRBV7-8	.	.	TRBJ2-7	CASSLAWGEIYEQYF	TGTGCCAGCAGCTTAGCGTGGGGGGAGATCTACGAGCAGTACTTC
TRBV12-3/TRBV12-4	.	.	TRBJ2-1	CTSSELVPNEQFF	TGTACCAGCAGTGAGCTGGTTCCCAATGAGCAGTTCTTC
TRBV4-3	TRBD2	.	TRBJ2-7	CASSQSASGASYELYF	TGCGCCAGCAGCCAATCCGCTAGCGGGGCCTCCTACGAGCTGTACTTC
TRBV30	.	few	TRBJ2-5	CAWSPRETQYF	TGTGCCTGGAGCCCCCGTGAGACCCAGTACTTC
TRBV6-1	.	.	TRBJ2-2	CAWPDSPNTGELFF	TGTGCCTGGCCTGACAGCCCGAACACCGGGGAGCTGTTTTTT
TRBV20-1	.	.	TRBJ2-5	CSTHGSRETQYF	TGCAGTACCCACGGGTCACGGGAGACCCAGTACTTC
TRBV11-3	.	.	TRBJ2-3	CASSLGSGPTGTQYF	TGTGCTAGCAGCTTGGGGAGTGGGCCCACAGGTACGCAGTATTTT
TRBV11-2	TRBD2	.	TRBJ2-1	CASGLAGGGNEQLF	TGTGCCAGCGGCTTAGCGGGAGGGGGCAATGAGCAGTTATTC
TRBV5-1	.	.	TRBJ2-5	CASSLVAGISQGTQYF	TGCGCCAGCAGCTTGGTGGCAGGGATATCCCAAGGGACCCAGTACTTC
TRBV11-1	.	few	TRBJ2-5	CASSQLGETQYF	TGTGCCAGCAGCCAGCTGGGGGAGACCCAGTATTTC
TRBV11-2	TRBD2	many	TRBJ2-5	CASSPLGGGWETQYF	TGTGCCAGCAGCCCCCTGGGCGGGGGTTGGGAGACCCAGTACTTC
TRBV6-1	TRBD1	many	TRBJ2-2	CASSEALWQGDTGELFF	TGTGCCAGCAGTGAAGCGCTGTGGCAGGGGGACACCGGGGAGCTGTTTTTT
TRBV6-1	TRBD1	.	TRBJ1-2	CASGAQGAEGDGYTF	TGTGCCAGCGGTGCCCAGGGGGCCGAGGGTGATGGCTACACCTTC
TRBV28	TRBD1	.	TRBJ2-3	CASSFLDRDTDTQYF	TGTGCCAGCAGTTTTCTGGACAGGGACACAGATACGCAGTATTTT
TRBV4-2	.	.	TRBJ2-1	CASSQDLQRSPCGYEQFF	TGTGCCAGCAGCCAAGATCTTCAGCGGTCACCGTGCGGGTATGAGCAGTTCTTC
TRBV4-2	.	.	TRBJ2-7	CTSSQDRSEQYF	TGTACCAGCAGCCAAGATCGGAGCGAGCAGTACTTC
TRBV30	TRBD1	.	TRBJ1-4	CAWRDRGNEKLFF	TGTGCCTGGAGAGACAGGGGTAATGAAAAACTGTTTTTT
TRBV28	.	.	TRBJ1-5	CASSFGLSNQPQHF	TGTGCCAGCAGTTTCGGCCTGAGCAATCAGCCCCAGCATTTT
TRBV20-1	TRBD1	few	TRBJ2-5	CSAREDRQETQYF	TGCAGTGCTAGAGAGGACAGGCAAGAGACCCAGTACTTC
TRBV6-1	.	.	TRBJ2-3	CASCEGGWNQPQYF	TGTGCCAGCTGTGAAGGCGGGTGGAATCAGCCCCAGTATTTT
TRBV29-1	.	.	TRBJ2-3	CSVESQFGADMQYF	TGCAGCGTTGAAAGCCAGTTTGGCGCAGATATGCAGTATTTT
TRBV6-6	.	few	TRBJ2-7	CASTRGWPGEYEQYF	TGTGCCAGCACCAGAGGTTGGCCGGGAGAATACGAGCAGTACTTC
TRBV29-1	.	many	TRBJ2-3	CSVEVENDTQYF	TGCAGCGTTGAAGTCGAGAACGATACGCAGTATTTT
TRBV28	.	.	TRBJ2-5	CASSGDHHRQTQYF	TGTGCCAGCAGTGGGGACCACCACAGGCAGACCCAGTATTTC
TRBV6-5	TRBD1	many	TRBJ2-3	CASSRGQGSFTDTQYF	TGTGCCAGCAGTAGGGGACAGGGGTCTTTCACAGATACGCAGTATTTT
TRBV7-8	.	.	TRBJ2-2	CASSLAGTRELFF	TGTGCCAGCAGCTTAGCGGGGACACGGGAGCTGTTTTTT
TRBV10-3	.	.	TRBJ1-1	CAISAESPRTEAFF	TGTGCCATCAGTGCCGAGTCCCCACGGACTGAAGCTTTCTTT